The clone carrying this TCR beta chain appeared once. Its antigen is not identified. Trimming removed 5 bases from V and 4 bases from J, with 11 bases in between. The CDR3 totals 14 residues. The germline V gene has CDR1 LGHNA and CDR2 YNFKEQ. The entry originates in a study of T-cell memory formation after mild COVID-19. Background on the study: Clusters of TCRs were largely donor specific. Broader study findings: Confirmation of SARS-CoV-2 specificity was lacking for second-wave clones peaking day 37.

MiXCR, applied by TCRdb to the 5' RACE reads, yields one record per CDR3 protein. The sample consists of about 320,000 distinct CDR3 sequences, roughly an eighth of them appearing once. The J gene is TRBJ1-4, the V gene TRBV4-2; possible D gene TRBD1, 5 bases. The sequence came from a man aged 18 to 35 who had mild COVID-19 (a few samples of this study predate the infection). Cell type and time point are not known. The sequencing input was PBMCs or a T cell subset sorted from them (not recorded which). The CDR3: CASSREGLNEKLFF. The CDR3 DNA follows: TGTGCCAGCAGCAGGGAGGGGCTTAATGAAAAACTGTTTTTT.